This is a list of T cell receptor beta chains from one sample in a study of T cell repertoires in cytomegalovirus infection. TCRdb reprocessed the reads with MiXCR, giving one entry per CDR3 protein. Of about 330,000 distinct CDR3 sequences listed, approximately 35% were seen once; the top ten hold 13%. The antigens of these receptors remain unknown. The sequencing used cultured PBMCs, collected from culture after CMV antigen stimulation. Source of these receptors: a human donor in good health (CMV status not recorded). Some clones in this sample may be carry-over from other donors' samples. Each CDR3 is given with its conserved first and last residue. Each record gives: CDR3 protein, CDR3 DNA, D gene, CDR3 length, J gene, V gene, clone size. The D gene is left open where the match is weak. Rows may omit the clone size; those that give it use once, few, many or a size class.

cdr3_aa: CSAGPIAGWETQYF; cdr3_nt: TGCAGTGCTGGGCCGATAGCGGGCTGGGAGACCCAGTACTTC; d_call: TRBD2; cdr3_length: 14; j_call: TRBJ2-5; v_call: TRBV20-1; clone_size: few
cdr3_aa: CASSLDLRETDTQYF; cdr3_nt: TGTGCCAGCAGCTTAGATCTGCGGGAGACAGATACGCAGTATTTT; d_call: TRBD2; cdr3_length: 15; j_call: TRBJ2-3; v_call: TRBV11-3; clone_size: few
cdr3_aa: CASSLEEGARATNEKLFF; cdr3_nt: TGTGCCAGCAGCCTCGAGGAGGGGGCGCGGGCAACTAATGAAAAACTGTTTTTT; d_call: TRBD1; cdr3_length: 18; j_call: TRBJ1-4; v_call: TRBV7-9; clone_size: few
cdr3_aa: CASQSKDRKVQPQHF; cdr3_nt: TGTGCCAGTCAAAGCAAGGACAGAAAAGTTCAGCCCCAGCATTTT; d_call: -; cdr3_length: 15; j_call: TRBJ1-5; v_call: TRBV19; clone_size: few
cdr3_aa: CSVDRPGRFEDTQYF; cdr3_nt: TGCAGCGTCGATCGACCGGGACGGTTTGAAGATACGCAGTATTTT; d_call: -; cdr3_length: 15; j_call: TRBJ2-3; v_call: TRBV29-1; clone_size: -
cdr3_aa: CASNPDRSYSYEQYF; cdr3_nt: TGTGCCAGCAACCCTGACAGGTCTTACTCCTACGAGCAGTACTTC; d_call: -; cdr3_length: 15; j_call: TRBJ2-7; v_call: TRBV28; clone_size: once
cdr3_aa: CASSLALWAGPDTQYF; cdr3_nt: TGTGCCAGCAGCTTAGCCTTGTGGGCGGGACCAGATACGCAGTATTTT; d_call: -; cdr3_length: 16; j_call: TRBJ2-3; v_call: TRBV7-2; clone_size: -
cdr3_aa: CASSYSNAGGTDTQYF; cdr3_nt: TGTGCCAGCAGTTACTCGAATGCGGGAGGCACAGATACGCAGTATTTT; d_call: TRBD2; cdr3_length: 16; j_call: TRBJ2-3; v_call: TRBV6-6; clone_size: -
cdr3_aa: CASSEYLGSGGEQYF; cdr3_nt: TGTGCCAGCAGTGAATATCTCGGGTCCGGCGGCGAGCAGTACTTC; d_call: -; cdr3_length: 15; j_call: TRBJ2-7; v_call: TRBV6-1; clone_size: -
cdr3_aa: CASSFSLWASDGYTF; cdr3_nt: TGTGCCAGCAGTTTCTCCTTATGGGCCTCCGATGGCTACACCTTC; d_call: -; cdr3_length: 15; j_call: TRBJ1-2; v_call: TRBV6-1; clone_size: few
cdr3_aa: CSGDLAGGPYNEQFF; cdr3_nt: TGCAGTGGGGATCTAGCGGGAGGGCCTTACAATGAGCAGTTCTTC; d_call: TRBD2; cdr3_length: 15; j_call: TRBJ2-1; v_call: TRBV20-1; clone_size: -
cdr3_aa: CSARDLFRTSGQETQYF; cdr3_nt: TGCAGTGCTAGAGATCTCTTTAGGACTAGCGGCCAAGAGACCCAGTACTTC; d_call: TRBD2; cdr3_length: 17; j_call: TRBJ2-5; v_call: TRBV20-1; clone_size: -
cdr3_aa: CAIRPQGAGELFF; cdr3_nt: TGTGCCATCAGGCCACAGGGGGCCGGGGAGCTGTTTTTT; d_call: TRBD1; cdr3_length: 13; j_call: TRBJ2-2; v_call: TRBV10-3; clone_size: -
cdr3_aa: CASTPPTGGTGELFF; cdr3_nt: TGTGCCAGCACCCCCCCCACCGGGGGAACCGGGGAGCTGTTTTTT; d_call: -; cdr3_length: 15; j_call: TRBJ2-2; v_call: TRBV6-2/TRBV6-3; clone_size: -
cdr3_aa: CASSADRSGANVLTF; cdr3_nt: TGTGCCAGCAGCGCCGACCGCTCTGGGGCCAACGTCCTGACTTTC; d_call: -; cdr3_length: 15; j_call: TRBJ2-6; v_call: TRBV7-9; clone_size: -
cdr3_aa: CASSLSPTPYEQYF; cdr3_nt: TGTGCCAGCAGCTTATCTCCCACTCCCTACGAGCAGTACTTC; d_call: -; cdr3_length: 14; j_call: TRBJ2-7; v_call: TRBV7-2; clone_size: few
cdr3_aa: CASSTGTSGIGEQFF; cdr3_nt: TGTGCCAGCAGTACCGGGACTAGCGGTATTGGTGAGCAGTTCTTC; d_call: TRBD2; cdr3_length: 15; j_call: TRBJ2-1; v_call: TRBV27; clone_size: -
cdr3_aa: CASSSTGADGYTF; cdr3_nt: TGTGCCAGCAGCTCGACAGGGGCGGATGGCTACACCTTC; d_call: TRBD1; cdr3_length: 13; j_call: TRBJ1-2; v_call: TRBV7-9; clone_size: -
cdr3_aa: CATSRDVGNTIYF; cdr3_nt: TGTGCCACCAGCAGAGATGTGGGAAACACCATATATTTT; d_call: -; cdr3_length: 13; j_call: TRBJ1-3; v_call: TRBV15; clone_size: -
cdr3_aa: CASSLLAYEQYF; cdr3_nt: TGTGCCAGCAGTTTACTAGCGTACGAGCAGTACTTC; d_call: -; cdr3_length: 12; j_call: TRBJ2-7; v_call: TRBV28; clone_size: few
cdr3_aa: CASSPVSTNEKLFF; cdr3_nt: TGTGCCAGCAGTCCCGTATCAACTAATGAAAAACTGTTTTTT; d_call: -; cdr3_length: 14; j_call: TRBJ1-4; v_call: TRBV12-3/TRBV12-4; clone_size: few
cdr3_aa: CASSSDGNTMYF; cdr3_nt: TGTGCCAGCAGTTCTGACGGAAACACCATGTATTTT; d_call: -; cdr3_length: 12; j_call: TRBJ1-3; v_call: TRBV12-3/TRBV12-4; clone_size: -
cdr3_aa: CASSLRGRDIDNEQFF; cdr3_nt: TGTGCCAGCAGTTTAAGGGGGCGTGATATCGACAATGAGCAGTTCTTC; d_call: TRBD1; cdr3_length: 16; j_call: TRBJ2-1; v_call: TRBV7-3; clone_size: -
cdr3_aa: CASSKRWGGNTEAFF; cdr3_nt: TGTGCCAGCTCAAAAAGGTGGGGAGGGAACACTGAAGCTTTCTTT; d_call: -; cdr3_length: 15; j_call: TRBJ1-1; v_call: TRBV18; clone_size: few
cdr3_aa: CASRLGGAAGTGTDEQFF; cdr3_nt: TGTGCCAGCAGGTTGGGGGGCGCGGCGGGAACTGGGACAGATGAGCAGTTCTTC; d_call: -; cdr3_length: 18; j_call: TRBJ2-1; v_call: TRBV7-6; clone_size: few
cdr3_aa: CASSIGGGGARETQYF; cdr3_nt: TGTGCCAGTAGTATAGGGGGAGGGGGCGCGCGGGAGACCCAGTACTTC; d_call: -; cdr3_length: 16; j_call: TRBJ2-5; v_call: TRBV19; clone_size: -
cdr3_aa: CASSLGLAGGDIQYF; cdr3_nt: TGTGCCAGCAGCCTCGGACTAGCGGGAGGTGACATTCAGTACTTC; d_call: TRBD2; cdr3_length: 15; j_call: TRBJ2-4; v_call: TRBV7-2; clone_size: many
cdr3_aa: CASSFPTDKYEQYF; cdr3_nt: TGTGCCAGCAGTTTTCCCACGGATAAATACGAGCAGTACTTC; d_call: -; cdr3_length: 14; j_call: TRBJ2-7; v_call: TRBV28; clone_size: -
cdr3_aa: CASSHARVREGYTF; cdr3_nt: TGTGCCAGCAGCCATGCCCGGGTCAGGGAAGGCTACACCTTC; d_call: -; cdr3_length: 14; j_call: TRBJ1-2; v_call: TRBV7-9; clone_size: -
cdr3_aa: CASSSRPGRGFSDEQFF; cdr3_nt: TGTGCCAGCAGCTCCCGCCCTGGCAGGGGGTTTTCGGATGAGCAGTTCTTC; d_call: TRBD1; cdr3_length: 17; j_call: TRBJ2-1; v_call: TRBV7-2; clone_size: many
cdr3_aa: CSARLALAKNIQYF; cdr3_nt: TGCAGTGCTAGACTAGCCCTAGCCAAAAACATTCAGTACTTC; d_call: -; cdr3_length: 14; j_call: TRBJ2-4; v_call: TRBV20-1; clone_size: -
cdr3_aa: CASTPGSGELFF; cdr3_nt: TGTGCCAGCACCCCAGGGAGTGGGGAGCTGTTTTTT; d_call: -; cdr3_length: 12; j_call: TRBJ2-2; v_call: TRBV6-5; clone_size: -
cdr3_aa: CASRIRQGRAEAFF; cdr3_nt: TGTGCCAGCAGGATTCGACAGGGCAGGGCTGAAGCTTTCTTT; d_call: TRBD1; cdr3_length: 14; j_call: TRBJ1-1; v_call: TRBV12-3/TRBV12-4; clone_size: -
cdr3_aa: CASSLSGSYIQYF; cdr3_nt: TGTGCCAGCAGTTTATCGGGCAGCTACATTCAGTACTTC; d_call: -; cdr3_length: 13; j_call: TRBJ2-4; v_call: TRBV27; clone_size: -
cdr3_aa: CASSYRDREVMGLETQYF; cdr3_nt: TGTGCCAGCAGTTACCGGGACAGGGAGGTTATGGGGCTCGAGACCCAGTACTTC; d_call: TRBD1; cdr3_length: 18; j_call: TRBJ2-5; v_call: TRBV6-6; clone_size: -
cdr3_aa: CASSYTGRNYGYTF; cdr3_nt: TGTGCCAGCAGTTATACAGGGAGAAACTATGGCTACACCTTC; d_call: -; cdr3_length: 14; j_call: TRBJ1-2; v_call: TRBV6-1; clone_size: -
cdr3_aa: CASSFLGGLYEQYF; cdr3_nt: TGTGCCAGCAGTTTTTTAGGGGGTCTCTACGAGCAGTACTTC; d_call: -; cdr3_length: 14; j_call: TRBJ2-7; v_call: TRBV12-3/TRBV12-4; clone_size: -
cdr3_aa: CASSQAGFLAGPHEQFF; cdr3_nt: TGTGCCAGCAGCCAAGCGGGGTTTCTAGCGGGACCCCATGAGCAGTTCTTC; d_call: TRBD2; cdr3_length: 17; j_call: TRBJ2-1; v_call: TRBV7-2; clone_size: few